The 18 T cell receptor beta chains below were found in one sample sequenced in a study of T cells in localized non-small cell lung cancer (dated by TCRdb to the early 2020s). The library was obtained by the immunoSEQ multiplex PCR assay. TCRdb took this table from immuneACCESS and kept in-frame rearrangements with V and J called. Such tables lack part of the clones; where checked against another copy, unresolved V genes explain under half of the gap, and the rest is unexplained. This sample comprises 40,000 to 60,000 clones, 85% to 90% of them detected only once. Of the sample, about a sixth falls within the top ten clones. The starting material was PBMCs, obtained before any cancer treatment. Receptors were obtained from a female donor with stage II lung adenocarcinoma.

The chain joins TRBV19 to TRBJ2-2, with a tentative D call TRBD2 (5 bases). The V end was cut by 10 bases, the J end by 7 bases, with 19 bases between. Looked up from germline, CDR1 is LNHDA and CDR2 is SQIVND (reference sequence). CDR3 length: 14 residues. The CDR3, as DNA: TGTGCCACTACTGATCGGGGTGTCGGCGGGGAGCTGTTTTTT. It is translated as CATTDRGVGGELFF.

The rearrangement links TRBV7-9 to TRBJ1-1, with 9 bases fitting TRBD1. V lost 5 bases to trimming and J lost 6 bases; unmatched junction nucleotides: 7. Germline V lookup: CDR1 SEHNR, CDR2 FQNEAQ (reference sequence). This CDR3 has 14 amino acids. The CDR3 region is CASSATGGNAEAFF. In DNA form, the CDR3 reads TGTGCCAGCAGCGCGACAGGGGGTAACGCTGAAGCTTTCTTT.

V gene TRBV30 combines with J gene TRBJ2-7; 7 nucleotides match TRBD2. Germline V lookup: CDR1 GTSNPN, CDR2 SVGIG (reference sequence). The junction had 2 bases not matched to a gene; V was cut back by 1 base and J by 2 bases. CDR3 length: 13 residues. The CDR3 sequence: CAWSGEGPYEQYF. The CDR3 coding sequence is TGTGCCTGGAGTGGGGAGGGGCCCTACGAGCAGTACTTC. Based on the CDR3 plus reference TRBV30 and TRBJ2-7, the full variable domain is SQTIHQWPATLVQPVGSPLSLECTVEGTSNPNLYWYRQAAGRGLQLLFYSVGIGQISSEVPQNLSASRPQDRQFILSSKKLLLSDSGFYLCAWSGEGPYEQYFGPGTRLTVT.

The CDR3 loop is CASSITGTGLSGNTIYF. Written as DNA, the CDR3 is TGTGCCAGCAGCATTACCGGGACAGGCCTCTCTGGAAACACCATATATTTT. The chain is built from TRBV7-2 and TRBJ1-3; 8 nucleotides agree with TRBD1. With V trimmed by 5 bases and J by 0 bases, 9 bases remained unmatched. Per germline, CDR1 SGHTA and CDR2 FQGNSA. The length of the CDR3 is 17 residues.

In its sample, this clone was seen once. This rearrangement joins TRBV5-4 to TRBJ2-1; D ambiguous. Per germline, CDR1 SGHNT and CDR2 YYREEE (reference sequence). The CDR3 spans 14 residues. V was clipped by 3 bases and J by 6 bases, with 13 bases between them. The CDR3 nucleotides are TGTGCCAGCAGCTCTGTCCGTGGGTTCAATGAGCAGTTCTTC. Its translation is CASSSVRGFNEQFF.

The chain links TRBV30 to TRBJ2-5; D is ambiguous. Trimming took off 2 bases at V and 4 bases at J, with 8 bases between the two ends. CDR3 size: 12 residues. Germline CDR1 reads GTSNPN; CDR2 reads SVGIG (reference sequence). The CDR3 loop is CAWSLGLETQYF. In DNA form, the CDR3 reads TGTGCCTGGAGTCTGGGGTTAGAGACCCAGTACTTC.

This clone is a singleton in its sample. V gene TRBV27 combines with J gene TRBJ2-3; maybe TRBD2 (6 bases). The V end lost 3 bases, the J end lost 3 bases, and 13 bases lay between the germline ends. This CDR3 contains 15 residues. Per germline, CDR1 MNHEY and CDR2 SMNVEV (reference sequence). The CDR3 sequence: CASSFGGMATDTQYF. The CDR3 bases are TGTGCCAGCAGTTTCGGAGGGATGGCAACAGATACGCAGTATTTT.

This rearrangement joins TRBV19 to TRBJ2-1; 13 nucleotides align to TRBD2. Trimming took 9 bases from V and 4 from J; bases not matched to a gene: 6. This CDR3 contains 15 residues. The germline V gene encodes CDR1 LNHDA and CDR2 SQIVND (reference sequence). The CDR3 region is CASATSGGAYNEQFF. The CDR3 nucleotides read TGTGCCAGCGCTACTAGCGGGGGGGCGTACAATGAGCAGTTCTTC.

By frequency in the sample, this clone is medium-sized (0.01 to 0.1%). This CDR3 is CASSQRDSSTSNYGYTF. The CDR3 nucleotides are TGTGCCAGCTCACAGCGGGACAGTTCTACCTCTAACTATGGCTACACCTTC. The chain combines TRBV18 with TRBJ1-2; 7 nucleotides align to TRBD1. Germline V CDR1 and CDR2: KGHSH, LQKENI. The CDR3 has 17 residues. V dropped 4 bases and J dropped 0; count of bases not matched to a gene: 11.

The chain has TRBV5-1 and TRBJ1-2; D uncertain. Trimming shortened V by 4 bases and J by 3 bases, and 7 bases separated the two germline ends. This CDR3 has 12 amino acids. The germline V gene encodes CDR1 SGHRS and CDR2 YFSETQ. CDR3 in amino acids: CASSEEHYGYTF. The CDR3 DNA reads TGCGCCAGCAGCGAGGAACACTATGGCTACACCTTC.

The chain is built from TRBV6-1 and TRBJ1-1, with 7 positions matching TRBD1. CDR3 length: 12 residues. V lost 11 bases, J lost 2 bases, and 5 bases stayed unmatched. Germline V gene data show CDR1 as MNHNS and CDR2 as SASEGT. CDR3 protein: CAAQGDNTEAFF. CDR3 sequence (DNA): TGTGCCGCGCAGGGGGATAACACTGAAGCTTTCTTT.

The CDR3 DNA sequence: TGTGCCAGTAGTATAGCCCCCGACAGGGGAGTGACTGAAGCTTTCTTT. It encodes CASSIAPDRGVTEAFF. The chain employs TRBV19 and TRBJ1-1, with 8 bases aligning to TRBD1. This CDR3 has 16 residues. With 1 base clipped from V and 5 bases from J, the junction kept 9 bases outside the gene matches. Germline V CDR1 and CDR2: LNHDA, SQIVND (reference sequence).

The chain is built from TRBV6-1 and TRBJ1-6; D remains unclear. The CDR3 runs to 15 residues. The germline V gene encodes CDR1 MNHNS and CDR2 SASEGT. The V end lost 7 bases, the J end lost 0 bases, and 10 bases lay between the germline ends. CDR3 nucleotide sequence: TGTGCCAGCATTCCGGAGAGCTCCTATAATTCACCCCTCCACTTT. It codes for CASIPESSYNSPLHF.

This rearrangement joins TRBV11-1 to TRBJ2-7, with D unclear. The CDR3 consists of 12 residues. The V and J ends lost 4 bases and 3 bases respectively, with 7 bases between them. The germline V gene encodes CDR1 SGHAT and CDR2 FQDESV (reference sequence). Here the CDR3 DNA reads TGTGCCAGCAGCTCCTACAACTACGAGCAGTACTTC. Translated, it gives CASSSYNYEQYF.

This chain uses TRBV10-2 with TRBJ1-3, with 7 bases identical to TRBD1. With V trimmed by 0 bases and J by 3 bases, 8 bases remained unmatched. The CDR3 consists of 17 residues. The germline gives CDR1 WSHSY, CDR2 SAAADI. The CDR3, as DNA: TGCGCCAGCAGTGAGTCGCTGCGGGACAGACTTGGAAACACCATATATTTT. This gives the protein CASSESLRDRLGNTIYF.

The chain couples TRBV6-5 to TRBJ2-3; possibly TRBD1 or TRBD2 for D (6 bases each). The CDR3 totals 14 residues. V was clipped by 2 bases and J by 4 bases, with 10 bases between them. Looked up from germline, CDR1 is MNHEY and CDR2 is SVGAGI. CDR3: CASSYRGASDTQYF. CDR3 DNA sequence: TGTGCCAGCAGTTACAGGGGGGCATCAGATACGCAGTATTTT.

This rearrangement joins TRBV6-1 to TRBJ2-7; tentatively, D is TRBD1 or TRBD2 (5 bases each). The ends were cut back, 6 bases at V and 4 bases at J, with 19 bases in the middle. Germline V CDR1 and CDR2: MNHNS, SASEGT. The CDR3 is 15 amino acids. In nucleotides, the CDR3 is TGTGCCAGCAGCCCTTACGGGGCGGGTATATACGAGCAGTACTTC. This codes for CASSPYGAGIYEQYF.

This clone occurred a few times. This rearrangement joins TRBV11-2 to TRBJ1-1, with D hard to call. V was cut by 10 bases and J by 0 bases, with 12 bases left in between. The length of the CDR3 is 13 residues. Germline CDR1 SGHAT, CDR2 FQNNGV. The CDR3 protein is CAIGRIMNTEAFF. The CDR3 nucleotides are TGTGCCATCGGGCGGATCATGAACACTGAAGCTTTCTTT. The full variable domain, completed using reference TRBV11-2 and TRBJ1-1, is EAGVAQSPRYKIIEKRQSVAFWCNPISGHATLYWYQQILGQGPKLLIQFQNNGVVDDSQLPKDRFSAERLKGVDSTLKIQPAKLEDSAVYLCAIGRIMNTEAFFGQGTRLTVV.